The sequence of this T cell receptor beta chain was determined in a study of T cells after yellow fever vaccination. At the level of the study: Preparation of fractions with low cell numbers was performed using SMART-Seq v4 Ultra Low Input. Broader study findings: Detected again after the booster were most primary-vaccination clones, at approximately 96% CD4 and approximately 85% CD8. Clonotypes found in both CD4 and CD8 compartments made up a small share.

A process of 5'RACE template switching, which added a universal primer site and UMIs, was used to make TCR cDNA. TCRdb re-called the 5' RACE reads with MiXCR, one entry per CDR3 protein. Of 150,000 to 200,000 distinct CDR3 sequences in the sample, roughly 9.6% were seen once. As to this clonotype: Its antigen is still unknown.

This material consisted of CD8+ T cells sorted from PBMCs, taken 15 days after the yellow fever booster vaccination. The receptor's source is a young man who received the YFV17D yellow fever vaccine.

Here the CDR3 DNA reads TGTGCCAGCAGTTCCGGACAGGTTCATATTAATGAAAAACTGTTTTTT. Protein product: CASSSGQVHINEKLFF. This rearrangement joins TRBV27 to TRBJ1-4, with 7 positions matching TRBD1. Germline loops: CDR1 MNHEY, CDR2 SMNVEV (reference sequence). This CDR3 is 16 amino acids long. V was pared by 4 bases and J by 4 bases, with 9 bases of the junction left unmatched.